This T cell receptor (beta chain) was found in a study of T cell changes during pregnancy in multiple sclerosis. The CDR3 runs 14 residues. Per the germline V gene, CDR1 is PRHDT and CDR2 is FYEKMQ (reference sequence). V dropped 0 bases and J dropped 4 bases, with 10 bases sitting between them. TCRdb's copy holds only in-frame clones and misses some; the assay was immunoSEQ multiplex PCR. The repertoire has around 50,000 clones, approximately 94% of them found once; the top ten carry around 4%. The material was CD8+ T cells from peripheral blood mononuclear cells, obtained in the first trimester of pregnancy. This clonotype originated in a female donor with multiple sclerosis, enrolled in a pregnancy study. The gene calls are TRBV13 and TRBJ2-7; D is ambiguous. The CDR3 nucleotides are TGTGCCAGCAGCTTAGGCGATCAGTTATACGAGCAGTACTTC. Residues: CASSLGDQLYEQYF. Variable domain in full (rest from reference TRBV13 and TRBJ2-7): AAGVIQSPRHLIKEKRETATLKCYPIPRHDTVYWYQQGPGQDPQFLISFYEKMQSDKGSIPDRFSAQQFSDYHSELNMSSLELGDSALYFCASSLGDQLYEQYFGPGTRLTVT.